The 29 T cell receptor beta chains below were found in one sample sequenced in a study of blood T cell repertoires in COVID-19. The data were produced by immunoSEQ multiplex PCR, yet TCRdb's version contains in-frame clones alone and is incomplete. Of roughly 240,000 clones in the sample, about 82% were seen once. The sample taken for sequencing was peripheral blood. Every receptor here comes from an elderly woman with COVID-19, enrolled during active disease.

This clone was observed a single time. The V call is TRBV7-2, the J call TRBJ2-1; TRBD2 matches 7 bases. Germline CDR1 is SGHTA and CDR2 is FQGNSA. This CDR3 has 16 amino acids. The junction had 11 bases not matched to a gene; V was cut back by 0 bases and J by 9 bases. The CDR3 protein is CASSLALAGDGSEQFF. The CDR3 DNA sequence: TGTGCCAGCAGCTTAGCTCTGGCGGGGGATGGCAGTGAGCAGTTCTTC.

V gene TRBV18 combines with J gene TRBJ1-1, with 10 bases lining up with TRBD1. The CDR3 has 14 amino acids. Germline V gene lookup returns CDR1 KGHSH and CDR2 LQKENI. V shed 3 bases and J 5 bases; nucleotides not matched to a gene: 3. The chain's CDR3 is CASSPTGGATEAFF. In DNA form, the CDR3 reads TGTGCCAGCTCACCGACAGGGGGCGCGACTGAAGCTTTCTTT.

The chain uses TRBV5-1 and TRBJ2-1; 11 bases align to TRBD2. With 0 bases clipped from V and 7 bases from J, the junction kept 6 bases outside the gene matches. The germline V gene has CDR1 SGHRS and CDR2 YFSETQ. There are 16 residues in the CDR3. The CDR3 loop reads CASSLELGLAVNEQFF. CDR3 DNA sequence: TGCGCCAGCAGCTTGGAGCTGGGACTAGCGGTAAATGAGCAGTTCTTC. Looking up the rest from reference TRBV5-1 and TRBJ2-1 gives the full variable domain: KAGVTQTPRYLIKTRGQQVTLSCSPISGHRSVSWYQQTPGQGLQFLFEYFSETQRNKGNFPGRFSGRQFSNSRSEMNVSTLELGDSALYLCASSLELGLAVNEQFFGPGTRLTVL.

This chain joins TRBV4-1 and TRBJ2-3, with D possibly being TRBD1 (6 bases). V was pared by 3 bases and J by 1 base, with 14 bases between. In germline, CDR1 is MGHRA, CDR2 YSYEKL. The CDR3 has 16 residues. The DNA of the CDR3 is TGCGCCAGCAGCCATCCACAGGGTGGAGGCACAGATACGCAGTATTTT. Its translation: CASSHPQGGGTDTQYF.

Concerning this clone itself: Other nucleotide sequences from this sample produce the same CDR3. V usage is TRBV5-1 and J usage is TRBJ1-1, with D hard to call. This CDR3 has 12 residues. From germline, CDR1 is SGHRS and CDR2 YFSETQ. V was pared by 4 bases and J by 1 base, with 5 bases between. CDR3 sequence reads: CASSRGNTEAFF. The CDR3 DNA reads TGCGCCAGCAGCCGGGGGAACACTGAAGCTTTCTTT.

The V call is TRBV10-3, the J call TRBJ2-5; maybe TRBD1 (6 bases). The V gene lost 0 bases and the J gene lost 1 base, with 12 bases spanning the gap. The germline V gene encodes CDR1 ENHRY and CDR2 SYGVKD. This CDR3 comprises 16 residues. The CDR3 is CAISESGAVGQETQYF. The DNA of the CDR3 is TGTGCCATCAGTGAGTCGGGGGCAGTGGGCCAAGAGACCCAGTACTTC.

This chain uses TRBV18 with TRBJ2-7, with D possibly TRBD1 on 6 matching bases. The CDR3 runs to 15 residues. Per germline, CDR1 KGHSH and CDR2 LQKENI. V lost 0 bases and J lost 2, with 11 bases in between. The CDR3 DNA reads TGTGCCAGCTCACCACCACTAACAGGGCCCTACGAGCAGTACGTC. This translates into CASSPPLTGPYEQYV.

This clone has a handful of counts. V usage is TRBV14 and J usage is TRBJ1-1; no clear D. The length of the CDR3 is 14 residues. CDR1 and CDR2 from the germline V gene are SGHDN and FVKESK. V gave up 4 bases and J gave up 1 base, with 10 bases separating them. The CDR3 DNA is TGTGCCAGCAGCCGCATCGGCGGGAACACTGAAGCTTTCTTT. Encoded protein: CASSRIGGNTEAFF.

The rearrangement uses TRBV6-4 and TRBJ1-2, with 7 bases that match TRBD1. Germline CDR1 and CDR2: MRHNA and SNTAGT. The CDR3 covers 10 residues. The trim removed 11 bases at V and 6 bases at J, leaving 3 bases unmatched. The CDR3 DNA sequence: TGTGCCCAAGGACAGGATGGCTACACCTTC. Its translation: CAQGQDGYTF.

The chain recombines TRBV5-1 with TRBJ1-1, with D possibly being TRBD1 (6 bases). Germline V gene sequence: CDR1 SGHRS, CDR2 YFSETQ. The length of the CDR3 is 11 residues. V lost 6 bases and J 4 bases, leaving 7 bases between the germline ends. CDR3 DNA: TGCGCCAGCATGGGGGCCACTGAAGCTTTCTTT. Its translation is CASMGATEAFF.

The J gene is TRBJ1-2, the V gene TRBV30, with D hard to call. This CDR3 contains 17 residues. CDR1 and CDR2 (germline): GTSNPN, SVGIG (reference sequence). Trimming shortened V by 0 bases and J by 4 bases, and 21 bases separated the two germline ends. DNA for the CDR3: TGTGCCTGGAGTGTACTTAGAACCCCCCAAAGTGGCTATGGCTACACCTTC. The encoded protein is CAWSVLRTPQSGYGYTF.

V and J are TRBV6-5 and TRBJ1-3; D call uncertain. The V gene's germline CDR1 is MNHEY and CDR2 SVGAGI. This CDR3 comprises 13 residues. Trimming removed 6 bases at V and 0 bases at J, with 6 bases between. The chain's CDR3 is CASRPSSGNTIYF. The CDR3, as DNA: TGTGCCAGCAGACCCAGCTCTGGAAACACCATATATTTT.

The chain uses TRBV12-3 or TRBV12-4 and TRBJ2-1; no clear D. Trimming left V 3 bases short and J 5 bases short, with 8 bases between. The CDR3 spans 13 residues. DNA of the CDR3: TGTGCCAGCAGTTTGCGGATTAACAATGAGCAGTTCTTC. It yields the protein CASSLRINNEQFF.

V gene TRBV18 combines with J gene TRBJ1-1; D unresolved. Deletions cut 0 bases from V and 0 bases from J, with 8 bases between. The CDR3 covers 15 residues. Looked up from germline, CDR1 is KGHSH and CDR2 is LQKENI. The CDR3 here is CASSPPGSMNTEAFF. Here the CDR3 DNA reads TGTGCCAGCTCACCACCGGGCAGCATGAACACTGAAGCTTTCTTT.

The chain carries TRBV18 and TRBJ1-1; D remains unclear. Germline CDR1 reads KGHSH; CDR2 reads LQKENI. The CDR3 loop spans 15 amino acids. The V and J ends lost 4 bases and 0 bases respectively, with 12 bases between them. CDR3 coding DNA: TGTGCCAGCTCACTGGGCGGGAGCATGAACACTGAAGCTTTCTTT. It specifies CASSLGGSMNTEAFF.

V and J are TRBV5-6 and TRBJ1-1; possible D gene TRBD1, 6 bases. Trimming removed 5 bases from V and 5 bases from J, with 25 bases in between. Germline CDR1 is SGHDT and CDR2 is YYEEEE. CDR3 length: 17 residues. The CDR3 DNA reads TGTGCCAGCAGACCTACACGCGGACAGTTTTTTCGGACTGAAGCTTTCTTT. Protein product: CASRPTRGQFFRTEAFF.

The chain recombines TRBV18 with TRBJ2-2; D gene ambiguous. The CDR3 spans 13 residues. Germline V gene sequence: CDR1 KGHSH, CDR2 LQKENI. V was shortened by 2 bases and J by 5 bases, with 6 bases between the two germline ends. CDR3 sequence reads: CASSPITTGELFF. CDR3 nucleotides: TGTGCCAGCTCACCAATAACTACCGGGGAGCTGTTTTTT.

This clone has a handful of counts. In the same sample, other DNA sequences code for this CDR3. The gene calls are TRBV7-9 and TRBJ1-4; D unresolved. Germline-derived CDR1 and CDR2 are SEHNR and FQNEAQ (reference sequence). The CDR3 is 15 amino acids. Trimming stripped 0 bases from V and 0 bases from J, with 5 bases between. The CDR3: CASSLASATNEKLFF. CDR3 coding DNA: TGTGCCAGCAGCTTAGCGTCGGCAACTAATGAAAAACTGTTTTTT.

The chain links TRBV7-2 to TRBJ2-2; 10 positions agree with TRBD2. This CDR3 is built from 15 residues. Germline lookup yields CDR1 SGHTA and CDR2 FQGNSA. V lost 5 bases and J lost 4; bases outside the gene matches: 4. The CDR3 loop is CASSETSGSTGELFF. The CDR3 nucleotides are TGTGCCAGCAGCGAGACTAGCGGGTCCACCGGGGAGCTGTTTTTT.

The rearrangement links TRBV7-9 to TRBJ1-1; no firm D call. The germline V gene encodes CDR1 SEHNR and CDR2 FQNEAQ (reference sequence). V lost 0 bases, J lost 6 bases, and 8 bases lay in between. This CDR3 has 13 amino acids. The chain's CDR3 is CASSLAEKAEAFF. DNA of the CDR3: TGTGCCAGCAGCTTAGCCGAGAAAGCTGAAGCTTTCTTT. The whole variable domain, remainder taken from reference TRBV7-9 and TRBJ1-1, is DTGVSQNPRHKITKRGQNVTFRCDPISEHNRLYWYRQTLGQGPEFLTYFQNEAQLEKSRLLSDRFSAERPKGSFSTLEIQRTEQGDSAMYLCASSLAEKAEAFFGQGTRLTVV.

This chain joins TRBV19 and TRBJ2-5; 8 bases agree with TRBD1. V lost 3 bases, J lost 2 bases, and 8 bases stayed unmatched. Germline V gives CDR1 LNHDA, CDR2 SQIVND (reference sequence). CDR3 length equals 16 residues. CDR3 protein: CASSISAQGAQETQYF. The CDR3 bases are TGTGCCAGTAGTATTTCGGCTCAGGGGGCTCAAGAGACCCAGTACTTC.

The chain joins TRBV25-1 to TRBJ1-6; weak D call: TRBD1 (5 bases). The V gene lost 8 bases and the J gene lost 7 bases, with 21 bases spanning the gap. The germline V gene encodes CDR1 MGHDK and CDR2 SYGVNS. The CDR3 has 16 residues. The DNA of the CDR3 is TGTGCCAGCGGGATCTCCGGGAGGGGCGGGAATTCACCCCTCCACTTT. Its translation: CASGISGRGGNSPLHF.

The genes are TRBV5-1 and TRBJ1-5; possibly TRBD1 for D (5 bases). The CDR3 loop spans 16 amino acids. The V end lost 0 bases, the J end lost 7 bases, and 17 bases lay between the germline ends. The germline gives CDR1 SGHRS, CDR2 YFSETQ. The CDR3 nucleotides are TGCGCCAGCAGCTTGGGCGGGACGTCCTTCGGCCAGCCCCAGCATTTT. Amino acid sequence: CASSLGGTSFGQPQHF.

The genes are TRBV6-5 and TRBJ1-2; D is unclear. The germline V gene has CDR1 MNHEY and CDR2 SVGAGI. V was cut by 6 bases and J by 5 bases, with 16 bases left in between. The length of the CDR3 is 14 residues. The CDR3 is CASRERSDGYGYTF. For the CDR3, the DNA is TGTGCCAGCAGAGAGCGATCCGACGGTTATGGCTACACCTTC.

The count of this clone is one. This chain joins TRBV2 and TRBJ1-6, with no clear D. Germline V lookup: CDR1 SNHLY, CDR2 FYNNEI. This CDR3 contains 15 residues. Trimming stripped 2 bases from V and 7 bases from J, with 12 bases between. CDR3 nucleotide sequence: TGTGCCAGCAGTGAATTACGGGGAGAGAATTCACCCCTCCACTTT. This translates into CASSELRGENSPLHF.

This clone was seen only a few times. The chain employs TRBV5-4 and TRBJ1-6; TRBD1 is a possible D gene (5 bases). Trimming stripped 3 bases from V and 3 bases from J, with 13 bases between. The CDR3 totals 16 residues. Germline V gene sequence: CDR1 SGHNT, CDR2 YYREEE (reference sequence). CDR3 DNA: TGTGCCAGCAGCTCCGGGGGAGGGGTCTATAATTCACCCCTCCACTTT. It codes for CASSSGGGVYNSPLHF.

The CDR3 loop is CASSVGGTGVQETQYF. Written as DNA, the CDR3 is TGTGCCAGCAGCGTAGGGGGAACAGGGGTCCAAGAGACCCAGTACTTC. The chain carries TRBV9 and TRBJ2-5; 7 bases map to TRBD1. The CDR3 runs to 16 residues. With V trimmed by 0 bases and J by 1 base, 6 bases remained unmatched. CDR1 is SGDLS, CDR2 YYNGEE, per germline.

The V gene is TRBV9, the J gene TRBJ2-7; D perhaps matches TRBD1 (6 bases). V lost 4 bases, J lost 0 bases, and 11 bases lay in between. The V gene's germline CDR1 is SGDLS and CDR2 YYNGEE. The CDR3 has 14 amino acids. The CDR3 DNA is TGTGCCAGCAGCACAGGGACCCACTCCTACGAGCAGTACTTC. Protein sequence: CASSTGTHSYEQYF.

The gene calls are TRBV5-4 and TRBJ2-7; the match to TRBD1 covers 7 bases. The V gene end was trimmed by 4 bases and the J gene end by 0 bases; junction bases not matched to a gene: 10. The CDR3 consists of 16 residues. Germline loops: CDR1 SGHNT, CDR2 YYREEE (reference sequence). The CDR3 is CASSANWDSYSYEQYF. In nucleotides, the CDR3 is TGTGCCAGCAGCGCAAATTGGGACAGCTACTCCTACGAGCAGTACTTC.